Shown below are 7 T cell receptor beta chains from a single sample sequenced in a study of cytomegalovirus exposure and HLA in healthy donors. PCR was performed using 60 Vbeta and 13 Jbeta primers. Sequenced by immunoSEQ multiplex PCR; TCRdb stores in-frame clones only, minus some. The table shows over 150,000 clones, with around 80% occurring only once. The material sequenced was PBMCs. These receptors came from a woman aged 50 to 60 in good health and CMV-seropositive.

The CDR3 sequence is CAISELQGASGNQPQHF. The CDR3 nucleotides are TGTGCCATCAGTGAGTTACAGGGGGCCTCGGGCAATCAGCCCCAGCATTTT. V usage is TRBV10-3 and J usage is TRBJ1-5; 9 bases match TRBD1. V lost 1 base, J lost 2 bases, and 6 bases stayed unmatched. The CDR3 runs 17 residues. Germline assignment: CDR1 ENHRY and CDR2 SYGVKD.

This clone was seen more than once but under ten times. This chain links TRBV30 with TRBJ1-6; TRBD1 agrees at 7 bases. The germline gives CDR1 GTSNPN, CDR2 SVGIG (reference sequence). The CDR3 sequence is 13 residues long. V was pared by 5 bases and J by 7 bases, with 5 bases of the junction left unmatched. CDR3 residues: CAWEQGGNSPLHF. As DNA, the CDR3 is TGTGCCTGGGAACAAGGGGGCAATTCACCCCTCCACTTT.

In DNA, the CDR3 is TGTGCCAGCAGCCCTCAGCCGGGACTCCTAGCAGATACGCAGTATTTT. Its translation: CASSPQPGLLADTQYF. The chain uses TRBV7-3 and TRBJ2-3; possible D gene TRBD2, 6 bases. The V and J ends lost 5 bases and 4 bases respectively, with 19 bases between them. CDR3 size: 16 residues. Germline CDR1 SGHTA, CDR2 FQGTGA.

This sequence joins TRBV28 and TRBJ2-2; 7 bases are a match to TRBD2. The CDR3 loop spans 15 amino acids. Germline V CDR1 and CDR2: MDHEN, SYDVKM. The ends lost 6 bases at V and 1 base at J; junction bases unmatched: 5. CDR3: CASRIAGLNTGELFF. For the CDR3, the DNA is TGTGCCAGCAGGATAGCGGGCCTGAACACCGGGGAGCTGTTTTTT.

The J gene is TRBJ2-3, the V gene TRBV7-3; 12 bases are shared with TRBD2. CDR3 length: 16 amino acids. Germline lookup yields CDR1 SGHTA and CDR2 FQGTGA. The V and J ends lost 2 bases and 3 bases, in that order; junction bases with no gene match: 3. The CDR3 DNA is TGTGCCAGCAGCTTAGGACTAGCGGGGCATACAGATACGCAGTATTTT. This translates into CASSLGLAGHTDTQYF.

The rearrangement links TRBV5-1 to TRBJ2-1; 11 nucleotides match TRBD2. This CDR3 comprises 16 residues. V shed 2 bases, J shed 4 bases, and the junction held 5 bases outside the gene matches. Germline V gene lookup returns CDR1 SGHRS and CDR2 YFSETQ. CDR3: CASSFLAGGRYNEQFF. CDR3 coding DNA: TGCGCCAGCAGCTTTTTAGCGGGGGGGAGATACAATGAGCAGTTCTTC.

The genes are TRBV18 and TRBJ2-3, with TRBD2 identical over 13 bases. CDR1 is KGHSH and CDR2 is LQKENI in the germline V gene. V dropped 6 bases and J dropped 4; count of bases not matched to a gene: 7. The CDR3 is 16 amino acids. This CDR3 is CASSELAGGPSDTQYF. CDR3 DNA: TGTGCCAGCTCGGAACTAGCGGGGGGGCCGTCAGATACGCAGTATTTT.